This record concerns one TCR beta chain sequence. Its specificity is unknown. Next came a second PCR, run for roughly 6 to 11 cycles, which used a sample-barcoded 5' primer along with a J-beta primer mix. Every cDNA molecule bore a tag from a template-switch adaptor containing 12 random nucleotides. MiXCR, run by TCRdb on the 5' RACE reads, gives a single entry per CDR3 protein. The repertoire holds about 2 million distinct CDR3 sequences, roughly 52% seen once, with 2% to 2.5% in the top ten. The entry originates in a study of blood T cells in healthy people across ages. Germline loops: CDR1 SGHAT, CDR2 FQNNGV. This CDR3 is 17 amino acids long. The V gene lost 1 base and the J gene lost 2 bases, with 16 bases spanning the gap. Points from the study as a whole: Versus aged donors, long-lived donors had higher diversity and more naive CD4+ cells.

The sequenced sample consisted of blood. This chain links TRBV11-2 with TRBJ2-3, with a tentative D call TRBD1 (6 bases). This receptor was identified in a woman aged 40-49 years in good health. CDR3 sequence reads: CASSLGSGRGITDTQYF. As DNA, the CDR3 is TGTGCCAGCAGCTTAGGGAGCGGCAGGGGTATCACAGATACGCAGTATTTT.